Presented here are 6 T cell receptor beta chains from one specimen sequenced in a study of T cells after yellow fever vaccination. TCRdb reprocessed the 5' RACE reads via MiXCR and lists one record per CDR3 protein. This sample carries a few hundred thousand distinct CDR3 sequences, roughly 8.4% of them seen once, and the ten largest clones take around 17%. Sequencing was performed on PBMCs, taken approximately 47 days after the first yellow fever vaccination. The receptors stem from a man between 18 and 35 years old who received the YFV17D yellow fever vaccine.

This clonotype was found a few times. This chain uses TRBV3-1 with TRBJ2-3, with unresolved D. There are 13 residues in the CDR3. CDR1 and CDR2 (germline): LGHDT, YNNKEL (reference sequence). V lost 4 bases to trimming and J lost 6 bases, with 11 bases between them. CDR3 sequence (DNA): TGTGCCAGCAGCCCCCTTTTTTCGGATACGCAGTATTTT. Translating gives CASSPLFSDTQYF.

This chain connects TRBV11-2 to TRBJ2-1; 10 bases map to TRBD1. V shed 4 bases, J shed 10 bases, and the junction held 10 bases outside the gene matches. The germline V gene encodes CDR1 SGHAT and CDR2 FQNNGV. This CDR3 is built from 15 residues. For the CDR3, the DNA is TGTGCCAGCAGCTGGGACAGGGGATCAGGACGGGAGCAGTTCTTC. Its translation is CASSWDRGSGREQFF.

The CDR3: CASSLRDSQETQYF. In nucleotides, the CDR3 is TGCGCCAGCAGCTTAAGGGACAGCCAAGAGACCCAGTACTTC. This sequence joins TRBV5-1 and TRBJ2-5; 7 nucleotides match TRBD1. V lost 2 bases to trimming and J lost 1 base; unmatched junction nucleotides: 2. This CDR3 has 14 amino acids. CDR1 and CDR2 (germline): SGHRS, YFSETQ.

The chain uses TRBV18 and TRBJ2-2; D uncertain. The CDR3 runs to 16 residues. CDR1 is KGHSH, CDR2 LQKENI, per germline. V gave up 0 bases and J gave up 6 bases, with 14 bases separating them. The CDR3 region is CASSPPLFQPPGELFF. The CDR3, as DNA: TGTGCCAGCTCACCACCGTTGTTCCAGCCGCCCGGGGAGCTGTTTTTT.

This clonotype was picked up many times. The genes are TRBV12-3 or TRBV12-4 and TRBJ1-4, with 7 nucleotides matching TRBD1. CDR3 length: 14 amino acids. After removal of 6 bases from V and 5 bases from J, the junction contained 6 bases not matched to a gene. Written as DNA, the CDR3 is TGTGCCAGCAGCCGGACAGGAGGAAATGAAAAACTGTTTTTT. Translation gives CASSRTGGNEKLFF.

DNA for the CDR3: TGTGCCAGCAGCTCGACAGGGGGTGGGCAGACCCAGTACTTC. Its translation is CASSSTGGGQTQYF. The V and J genes are TRBV7-9 and TRBJ2-5; 9 bases fit TRBD1. V was pared by 4 bases and J by 6 bases, with 6 bases of the junction left unmatched. The CDR3 spans 14 residues. Germline V gives CDR1 SEHNR, CDR2 FQNEAQ (reference sequence).